This T cell receptor (beta chain) is drawn from a study of blood T cell repertoires in COVID-19. The wider study: Material from acute and convalescent COVID-19 was sourced from the United States, Italy and Spain. T cells, B-cell-depleted T cells, or PBMCs provided the cDNA or gDNA that served as material.

Authors' methods: Reference gene primers were amplified, and this amplification served to estimate nucleated cell counts. Sequenced by immunoSEQ multiplex PCR; TCRdb stores in-frame clones only, minus some. V, J and clone size reflect that table, while D and trimming were determined from the DNA. The sample holds fewer than 70,000 clones, 80% to 95% seen once. The CDR3 totals 16 residues. CDR1 is KGHDR, CDR2 SFDVKD, per germline. J lost 3 bases, V lost 4 bases, and 4 bases had no gene match. Sequenced material: peripheral blood. This chain uses TRBV24-1 with TRBJ2-3; 12 nucleotides line up with TRBD2. The source is a man aged 45 to 65 with active COVID-19. Here the CDR3 reads CATSDPGTSGTDTQYF. DNA for the CDR3: TGTGCCACCAGTGACCCCGGGACTAGCGGGACAGATACGCAGTATTTT.